This T cell receptor beta chain comes out of a study of cytomegalovirus exposure and HLA in healthy donors. 13 Jbeta primers and 60 Vbeta primers were used for the PCR. Profiling relied on immunoSEQ multiplex PCR, and the TCRdb table lists in-frame clones only, not all of them. The sample lists 100,000 or so clones; approximately 63% were seen once. Points on this clone: Its antigen is unknown.

The germline V gene has CDR1 LNHDA and CDR2 SQIVND (reference sequence). The CDR3 spans 12 residues. Trimming stripped 4 bases from V and 1 base from J, with 5 bases between. Study results and caveats: Most TCR sequences were seen very rarely across donors, but some public TCRs occurred in many. A later analysis reported that several of the most significant clusters appeared to be linked to common viral pathogens, among them Epstein-Barr virus.

The TCR comes from a woman aged 25 to 45 in good health and CMV-seronegative. This rearrangement joins TRBV19 to TRBJ2-7; possible D gene TRBD1, 5 bases. The sequenced sample consisted of PBMCs. The CDR3 is CASSTGSYEQYF. In nucleotides, the CDR3 is TGTGCCAGTAGTACAGGGTCCTACGAGCAGTACTTC.